This T cell receptor beta chain stems from a study of blood T cell repertoires in COVID-19 (TCRdb year 2020). For context, the study as a whole: The collaborator samples originated in the United States, Italy and Spain and spanned the acute and convalescent phases of COVID-19. Where available, HLA class I and class II types were taken from metadata supplied by the sample provider and were not determined by assay-based typing. Samples came from the ongoing ImmuneRACE study (first 160 participants) plus 1,254 subjects from 6 global collaborators. The material from the prospective study consisted of cDNA or gDNA derived from T cells, B-cell-depleted T cells, or PBMCs. Nearly every sample came with metadata listing a de-identified subject ID, COVID-19 status, age in years and sex. Deeply sampled blood TCRbeta repertoires from subjects exposed to, actively infected with, or recovered from COVID-19 were included in the dataset. The repertoires were released in a freely available public database intended as a resource for research on the immune response to SARS-CoV-2.

From the cysteine up to the phenylalanine, the CDR3 has a length of 13 residues. The CDR3 DNA has 39 bases and is translated from base 1. V was cut back by 0 bases and J by 4 bases, leaving a gap of 5 bases between them. The germline V gene sets CDR1 to SGDLS and CDR2 to YYNGEE. Whole blood was collected in K2EDTA tubes by collaborating institutions according to the institutions' own protocols. Collaborator samples were shipped for TCRbeta analysis as frozen whole blood, isolated PBMCs, or DNA extracted from either sample type. TCRbeta CDR3 regions were amplified from genomic DNA using the immunoSEQ Assay, a bias-controlled multiplex PCR. On the study's bioinformatics: The number of nucleated cells in each sample was estimated from the amplification of reference gene primers within the assay. To quantify the absolute abundance of each unique TCRbeta CDR3 rearrangement, sequence reads were collapsed and filtered. Productive Simpson clonality was computed per sample as the square root of Simpson's diversity index over productive rearrangements. TCRdb stores this immuneACCESS table with in-frame sequences only. Part of the clones is absent; in the studies checked, under half of the shortfall reflects unresolved V genes, and no reason is known for the rest. That table gives V, J and clone size, and the DNA gave D and trimming. The sample contains 250,000 or so clones, over 80% of them found a single time. The ten largest clones represent over 4.5% of the sample.

The study at large found these results: How much clinical and demographic metadata was included differed by source and by participant, and the metadata was provided uncurated.

Concerning this clone: This clone's antigen is unknown. Base qualities are not provided; no much larger clone lies one nucleotide away. The same CDR3 also results from other DNA sequences found in this sample.

The sequenced sample consisted of peripheral blood. This receptor was identified in a human donor in a cohort sampled during active COVID-19. The V and J segments used are TRBV9 and TRBJ1-3, with an unclear D gene assignment. CDR3 sequence: CASSVGRGNTIYF. The base sequence is TGTGCCAGCAGCGTAGGCAGAGGAAACACCATATATTTT.